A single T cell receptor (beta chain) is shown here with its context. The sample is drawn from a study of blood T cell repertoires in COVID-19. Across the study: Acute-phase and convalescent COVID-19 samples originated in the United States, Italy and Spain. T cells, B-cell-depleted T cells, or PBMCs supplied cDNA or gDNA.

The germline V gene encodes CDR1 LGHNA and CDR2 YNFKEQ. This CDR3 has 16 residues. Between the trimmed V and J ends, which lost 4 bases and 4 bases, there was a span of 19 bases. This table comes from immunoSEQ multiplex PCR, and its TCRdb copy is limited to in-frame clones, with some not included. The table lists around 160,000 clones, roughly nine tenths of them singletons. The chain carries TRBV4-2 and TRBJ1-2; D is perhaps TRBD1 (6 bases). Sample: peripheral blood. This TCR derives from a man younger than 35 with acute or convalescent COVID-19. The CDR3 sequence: CASSRERTVGLYGYTF. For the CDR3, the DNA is TGTGCCAGCAGCCGTGAGAGGACAGTCGGACTCTATGGCTACACCTTC.